These 7 T cell receptor beta chains were all obtained from the same sample, sequenced in a study of blood T cells in healthy people across ages. Together with a sample-barcoded 5' primer, a J-beta primer mix was included in a second PCR lasting roughly 7 to 11 cycles. TCRdb recomputed calls from the 5' RACE reads with MiXCR, one row per CDR3 protein. The data hold a few hundred thousand distinct CDR3 sequences, with about 27% observed a single time. The same sample was also studied in work on T cells of mothers and their children.

Sequenced material: blood. The receptors were gathered from a boy aged 2 to 10 in good health.

This clonotype was counted a few times. This rearrangement joins TRBV6-2 or TRBV6-3 to TRBJ2-4, with 7 bases that match TRBD1. With V trimmed by 7 bases and J by 0 bases, 3 bases remained unmatched. The CDR3 has 14 residues. Germline loops: CDR1 MNHEY, CDR2 SVGEGT. The DNA of the CDR3 is TGTGCCAGCACGACAGGGCTAGCCAAAAACATTCAGTACTTC. Translated: CASTTGLAKNIQYF.

The chain recombines TRBV25-1 with TRBJ1-2; 9 bases match TRBD1. The V and J ends lost 4 bases and 5 bases, in that order; junction bases with no gene match: 11. Germline V lookup: CDR1 MGHDK, CDR2 SYGVNS. This CDR3 is built from 16 residues. The CDR3 DNA follows: TGTGCCAGCAGTGCTCGACCGGGACAGGGACCTTATGGCTACACCTTC. Translating gives CASSARPGQGPYGYTF.

This clonotype was counted between two and nine times. This chain uses TRBV10-3 with TRBJ2-1; D uncertain. Germline loops: CDR1 ENHRY, CDR2 SYGVKD. The CDR3 contains 15 residues. Trimming cost V 3 bases and J 1 base, with 10 bases left between them. The DNA of the CDR3 is TGTGCCATCAGTGATTCTAGTGAGTCCTACAATGAGCAGTTCTTC. Translating it yields CAISDSSESYNEQFF.

The rearrangement joins TRBV30 to TRBJ1-1; tentatively, D is TRBD1 (5 bases). Germline V lookup: CDR1 GTSNPN, CDR2 SVGIG (reference sequence). The V end was cut by 5 bases, the J end by 1 base, with 8 bases between. This CDR3 is 12 amino acids long. CDR3 sequence (DNA): TGTGCCTGGGACCAGGGGAACACTGAAGCTTTCTTT. It encodes CAWDQGNTEAFF.

In its sample, this clonotype was seen a few times. V usage is TRBV19 and J usage is TRBJ1-2; 12 bases are shared with TRBD1. Germline V gives CDR1 LNHDA, CDR2 SQIVND (reference sequence). V dropped 4 bases and J dropped 7; count of bases not matched to a gene: 7. The CDR3 covers 15 residues. The CDR3 here is CASSTPGTGGIGYTF. The CDR3 DNA reads TGTGCCAGTAGTACTCCGGGGACAGGGGGCATTGGCTACACCTTC.

This clonotype has just a few counts. CDR3 sequence (DNA): TGTGCCAGCAGCCCCGGGCTCCCAGATACGCAGTATTTT. It is translated as CASSPGLPDTQYF. This sequence joins TRBV4-2 and TRBJ2-3; D not resolved. CDR3 size: 13 residues. Germline V gene sequence: CDR1 LGHNA, CDR2 YNFKEQ. V dropped 4 bases and J dropped 4 bases, with 9 bases sitting between them.

The table lists this clonotype with a few counts. J is TRBJ2-4 and V is TRBV11-2, with 7 bases matching TRBD2. V lost 4 bases and J lost 0; bases outside the gene matches: 9. This CDR3 contains 17 residues. The germline V gene encodes CDR1 SGHAT and CDR2 FQNNGV. Written as DNA, the CDR3 is TGTGCCAGCAGCTCCCGTGGGGGGGGTCTAGCCAAAAACATTCAGTACTTC. It translates to CASSSRGGGLAKNIQYF.